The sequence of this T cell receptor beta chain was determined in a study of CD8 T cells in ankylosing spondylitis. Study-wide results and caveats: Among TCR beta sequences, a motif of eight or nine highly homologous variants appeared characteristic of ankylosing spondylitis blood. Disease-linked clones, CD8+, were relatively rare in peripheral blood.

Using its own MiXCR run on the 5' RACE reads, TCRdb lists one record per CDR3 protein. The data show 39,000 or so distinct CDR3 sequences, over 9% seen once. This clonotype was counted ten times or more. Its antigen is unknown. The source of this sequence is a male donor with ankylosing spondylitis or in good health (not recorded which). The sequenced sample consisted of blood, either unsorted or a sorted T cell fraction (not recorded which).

In nucleotides, the CDR3 is TGTGCCAGCAGTTTTTCCAGCGGGGCCTACAATGAGCAGTTCTTC. Protein: CASSFSSGAYNEQFF. This sequence joins TRBV12-3 or TRBV12-4 and TRBJ2-1, with 7 nucleotides matching TRBD2. CDR3 size: 15 residues. With V trimmed by 3 bases and J by 2 bases, 4 bases remained unmatched.